The T cell receptor (beta chain) described here comes from a study of Ad26.COV2.S vaccination and SARS-CoV-2 variants. Study-wide background: Intramuscularly, Ad26.COV2.S was given either once or twice, 56 days apart.

Sequencing used immunoSEQ multiplex PCR; TCRdb keeps in-frame clones, though not all of them. There are roughly 450,000 clones in the sample; around 90% occur only once, and 10% to 15% lies in the top ten. The treatment denotes: around 19 received Ad26.COV2.S at low or high dose, single or two shots; five or six received placebo; per-sample allocation not given. Vaccine and placebo recipients were sampled on day 63 after the first injection. Based in Boston, the donor was an adult of 18-55 years. CDR1 is LNHNV and CDR2 is YYDKDF in the germline V gene (reference sequence). The V end was cut by 0 bases, the J end by 2 bases, with 13 bases between. The CDR3 loop spans 16 amino acids.

The source was peripheral blood, collected in a trial of Ad26.COV2.S vaccine versus placebo. V is TRBV15 and J is TRBJ1-1; TRBD1 is a possible D gene (5 bases). This TCR was sampled from a person aged 18 to 59 who received the Ad26.COV2.S COVID-19 vaccine or a placebo. The CDR3 coding sequence is TGTGCCACCAGCAGAGATCGTGTCAGGGTAAACACTGAAGCTTTCTTT. Translation gives CATSRDRVRVNTEAFF.